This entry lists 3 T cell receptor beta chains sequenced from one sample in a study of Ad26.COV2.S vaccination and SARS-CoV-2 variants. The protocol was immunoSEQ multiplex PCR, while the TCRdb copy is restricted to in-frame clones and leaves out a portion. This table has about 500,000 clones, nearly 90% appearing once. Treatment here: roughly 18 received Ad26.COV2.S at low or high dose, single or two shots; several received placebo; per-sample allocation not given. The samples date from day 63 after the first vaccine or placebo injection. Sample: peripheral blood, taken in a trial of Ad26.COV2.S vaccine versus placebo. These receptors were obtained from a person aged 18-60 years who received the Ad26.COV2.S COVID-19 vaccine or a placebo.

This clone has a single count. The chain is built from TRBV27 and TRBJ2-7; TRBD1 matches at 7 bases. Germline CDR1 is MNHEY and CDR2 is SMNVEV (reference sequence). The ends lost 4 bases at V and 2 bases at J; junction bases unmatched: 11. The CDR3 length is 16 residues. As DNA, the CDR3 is TGTGCCAGCAGTTCGATACGGACAGGAGGCCCCTACGAGCAGTACTTC. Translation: CASSSIRTGGPYEQYF.

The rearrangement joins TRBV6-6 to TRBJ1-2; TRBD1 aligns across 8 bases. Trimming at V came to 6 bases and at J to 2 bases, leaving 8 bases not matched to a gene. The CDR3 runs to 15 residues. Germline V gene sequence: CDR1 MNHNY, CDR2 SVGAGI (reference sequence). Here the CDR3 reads CASRVDRGANYGYTF. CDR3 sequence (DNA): TGTGCCAGCAGAGTTGACAGGGGCGCAAACTATGGCTACACCTTC.

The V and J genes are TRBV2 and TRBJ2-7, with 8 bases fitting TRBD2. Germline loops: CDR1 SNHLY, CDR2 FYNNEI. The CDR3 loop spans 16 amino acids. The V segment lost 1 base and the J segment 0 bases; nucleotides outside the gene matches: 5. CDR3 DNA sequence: TGTGCCAGCAGTGAAGTCAGCGGGAGCCTCTCCTACGAGCAGTACTTC. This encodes CASSEVSGSLSYEQYF. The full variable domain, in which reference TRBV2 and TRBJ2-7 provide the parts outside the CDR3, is EPEVTQTPSHQVTQMGQEVILRCVPISNHLYFYWYRQILGQKVEFLVSFYNNEISEKSEIFDDQFSVERPDGSNFTLKIRSTKLEDSAMYFCASSEVSGSLSYEQYFGPGTRLTVT.